This T cell receptor (beta chain) was sequenced in a study of T cell repertoires in cytomegalovirus infection (dated by TCRdb to about 2019). Study-level background: Donor HLA type was relevant to the analysis, because carriage of CMV infection together with the matching HLA type was indicated by public TCR beta signatures.

This clonotype was seen more than once but under ten times. The specificity of this receptor is unknown. The input lacks base qualities; no much larger clone sits a single base away. CDR1 and CDR2 (LGHDT, YNNKEL) derive from the germline V gene (reference sequence). The CDR3, cysteine through phenylalanine, is 14 amino acids long. CDR3 DNA is the only sequence kept; it has 42 bases, read in frame from the first base. Germline trimming: 7 bases from V, 5 bases from J; junction bases outside gene matches: 8. What the authors observed across the whole study: In both this cohort and an independent roughly 330-donor cohort, the cumulative frequency of public TCR beta family members distinguished carriers of CMV infection plus the relevant HLA type. The ex vivo response was dominated by HLA-C-restricted CMV-specific TCR beta clonotypes, which also provided the single most frequent clonotype in two of eight donors.

The sequencer was an Illumina HiSeq 1500. TCRdb's own reprocessing of the public reads used fastp at Q25 and MiXCR and kept productive beta chains. Duplicate CDR3 protein sequences are folded into a single record with the most common DNA and genes. Counted in this sample were approximately 400,000 distinct CDR3 sequences; approximately 31% of them appeared once. The ten biggest clones cover roughly 13% of the sample. The sample comprised PBMCs. The sequence joins TRBV3-1 to TRBJ2-3, and 8 junction bases match TRBD2. The sequence came from a human donor in good health (CMV status not recorded). Some clones in this sample may be carry-over from other donors' samples. The CDR3 region has the sequence CASKVAGWGDTQYF. DNA sequence: TGTGCCAGCAAGGTAGCGGGGTGGGGAGATACGCAGTATTTT.